The rows below give T cell receptor beta chains drawn from one sample of a study of T cell changes during pregnancy in multiple sclerosis. Generated by immunoSEQ multiplex PCR, the TCRdb table keeps only in-frame clones and is missing some. Altogether roughly 49,000 clones are present, about 92% being singletons, with the ten largest covering roughly 0.92%. The sequences come from peripheral blood, collected after pregnancy. These TCRs come from a female donor with multiple sclerosis, enrolled in a pregnancy study. CDR3s include the opening cysteine and the closing phenylalanine or tryptophan. The D gene is left open where the match is weak. The size of a clone is reported for some rows only, either as once, few or many, or as a class for expanded clones.

V: TRBV7-8; size: .; D: .; J: TRBJ2-7; CDR3: CASSYEQASSYEQYF; DNA: TGTGCCAGCAGCTACGAACAGGCGAGCTCCTACGAGCAGTACTTC
V: TRBV9; size: .; D: .; J: TRBJ1-1; CDR3: CASSVGGQLNTEAFF; DNA: TGTGCCAGCAGCGTAGGGGGACAACTGAACACTGAAGCTTTCTTT
V: TRBV7-8; size: .; D: TRBD2; J: TRBJ2-2; CDR3: CASSLRWTSGPVGTGELFF; DNA: TGTGCCAGCAGCTTAAGGTGGACTAGCGGGCCGGTCGGGACCGGGGAGCTGTTTTTT
V: TRBV4-2; size: .; D: .; J: TRBJ2-2; CDR3: CASSQGGTGELFF; DNA: TGTGCCAGCAGCCAAGGCGGCACCGGGGAGCTGTTTTTT
V: TRBV19; size: .; D: .; J: TRBJ1-6; CDR3: CASSIQGDNSPLHF; DNA: TGTGCCAGTAGTATTCAAGGGGATAATTCACCCCTCCACTTT
V: TRBV9; size: .; D: TRBD1; J: TRBJ2-4; CDR3: CASSVEGTARNIQYF; DNA: TGTGCCAGCAGCGTAGAAGGGACAGCCAGAAACATTCAGTACTTC
V: TRBV6-1; size: .; D: TRBD1; J: TRBJ1-5; CDR3: CASSATGGSNQPQHF; DNA: TGTGCCAGCAGTGCAACAGGGGGAAGCAATCAGCCCCAGCATTTT
V: TRBV30; size: .; D: .; J: TRBJ1-1; CDR3: CAWRGDRWTEAFF; DNA: TGTGCCTGGAGGGGTGACAGGTGGACTGAAGCTTTCTTT
V: TRBV5-1; size: .; D: TRBD1; J: TRBJ1-4; CDR3: CASSLGTGDEKLFF; DNA: TGCGCCAGCAGCCTGGGGACAGGGGATGAAAAACTGTTTTTT
V: TRBV6-1; size: .; D: TRBD1; J: TRBJ1-2; CDR3: CASSEGRTGVNGGYTF; DNA: TGTGCCAGCAGTGAAGGGAGGACAGGGGTTAATGGTGGCTACACCTTC
V: TRBV7-3; size: .; D: TRBD2; J: TRBJ2-3; CDR3: CASSLRRGTSASTDTQYF; DNA: TGTGCCAGCAGCTTACGCCGCGGGACTAGCGCGAGCACAGATACGCAGTATTTT
V: TRBV10-3; size: few; D: TRBD1; J: TRBJ1-1; CDR3: CAAGQGDRTEAFF; DNA: TGTGCCGCAGGACAGGGAGACAGAACTGAAGCTTTCTTT
V: TRBV10-3; size: once; D: .; J: TRBJ2-7; CDR3: CAISEGQGGIYEQYF; DNA: TGTGCCATCAGTGAAGGGCAGGGGGGAATCTACGAGCAGTACTTC
V: TRBV5-4; size: .; D: TRBD2; J: TRBJ2-1; CDR3: CASSLGLAGGEYNEQFF; DNA: TGTGCCAGCAGCTTGGGGCTAGCGGGGGGCGAATACAATGAGCAGTTCTTC
V: TRBV6-5; size: .; D: TRBD2; J: TRBJ2-2; CDR3: CASRPSGGVTGELFF; DNA: TGTGCCAGCAGACCTAGCGGGGGGGTCACCGGGGAGCTGTTTTTT
V: TRBV15; size: .; D: TRBD1; J: TRBJ2-2; CDR3: CATSRDQGARTGELFF; DNA: TGTGCCACCAGCAGAGATCAGGGGGCGAGAACCGGGGAGCTGTTTTTT
V: TRBV25-1; size: .; D: TRBD1; J: TRBJ2-7; CDR3: CASSGTGGSYEQYF; DNA: TGTGCCAGCAGTGGGACAGGGGGCTCCTACGAGCAGTACTTC
V: TRBV19; size: .; D: .; J: TRBJ1-2; CDR3: CASSIFHGGYGYTF; DNA: TGTGCCAGTAGTATATTTCATGGGGGGTATGGCTACACCTTC
V: TRBV4-3; size: .; D: .; J: TRBJ1-2; CDR3: CASSQGQGGYGYTF; DNA: TGCGCCAGCAGCCAAGGCCAGGGCGGCTATGGCTACACCTTC
V: TRBV7-9; size: .; D: .; J: TRBJ1-3; CDR3: CASSLSTTVLNTIYF; DNA: TGTGCCAGCAGCTTATCGACTACCGTCTTAAACACCATATATTTT
V: TRBV19; size: .; D: TRBD1; J: TRBJ2-1; CDR3: CASSRDRGLPFYNEQFF; DNA: TGTGCCAGTAGTAGGGACAGGGGACTACCCTTCTACAATGAGCAGTTCTTC
V: TRBV6-4; size: .; D: TRBD2; J: TRBJ2-3; CDR3: CASSDAGGIDTQYF; DNA: TGTGCCAGCAGTGACGCGGGAGGAATAGATACGCAGTATTTT
V: TRBV5-3; size: once; D: .; J: TRBJ1-2; CDR3: CARSRERSYGYTF; DNA: TGTGCCAGAAGCAGAGAACGGTCCTATGGCTACACCTTC
V: TRBV5-4; size: .; D: TRBD1; J: TRBJ2-7; CDR3: CASSLGQGRRVYEQYF; DNA: TGTGCCAGCAGCTTAGGACAGGGGCGCAGGGTCTACGAGCAGTACTTC
V: TRBV11-2; size: medium-sized; D: .; J: TRBJ1-5; CDR3: CASSLDFGGYQPQHF; DNA: TGTGCCAGCAGCTTAGATTTTGGGGGGTATCAGCCCCAGCATTTT
V: TRBV7-9; size: .; D: TRBD1; J: TRBJ1-4; CDR3: CASSPGQVEKLFF; DNA: TGTGCCAGCAGCCCCGGACAGGTTGAAAAACTGTTTTTT
V: TRBV27; size: .; D: .; J: TRBJ2-5; CDR3: CASSSAVGSGETQYF; DNA: TGTGCCAGCAGTTCCGCCGTAGGGAGTGGGGAGACCCAGTACTTC
V: TRBV11-2; size: .; D: TRBD2; J: TRBJ2-3; CDR3: CASSLPPGLAGVTDTQYF; DNA: TGTGCCAGCAGCCTCCCACCGGGACTAGCGGGGGTCACAGATACGCAGTATTTT
V: TRBV19; size: .; D: .; J: TRBJ1-2; CDR3: CASRAGGYTF; DNA: TGTGCCAGTAGGGCTGGTGGCTACACCTTC
V: TRBV7-2; size: .; D: .; J: TRBJ1-5; CDR3: CASSLSYAQPQHF; DNA: TGTGCCAGCAGCTTAAGTTATGCGCAGCCCCAGCATTTT
V: TRBV7-3; size: .; D: TRBD1; J: TRBJ1-1; CDR3: CASSATGGNTEAFF; DNA: TGTGCCAGCAGCGCAACAGGGGGGAACACTGAAGCTTTCTTT
V: TRBV6-5; size: .; D: TRBD2; J: TRBJ2-3; CDR3: CASSLGLAGITDTQYF; DNA: TGTGCCAGCAGTTTAGGACTAGCGGGGATCACAGATACGCAGTATTTT
V: TRBV7-2; size: .; D: TRBD2; J: TRBJ2-2; CDR3: CASSPGSSGGLTTGELFF; DNA: TGTGCCAGCAGCCCCGGCTCTAGCGGGGGGCTAACCACCGGGGAGCTGTTTTTT
V: TRBV7-2; size: .; D: .; J: TRBJ1-1; CDR3: CASSLATGMNTEAFF; DNA: TGTGCCAGCAGCTTAGCGACAGGAATGAACACTGAAGCTTTCTTT
V: TRBV5-6; size: .; D: TRBD1; J: TRBJ1-1; CDR3: CASSLEGAGGYPEAFF; DNA: TGTGCCAGCAGCTTGGAGGGCGCAGGGGGTTATCCTGAAGCTTTCTTT
V: TRBV6-1; size: .; D: TRBD1; J: TRBJ1-1; CDR3: CASTLQGATEAFF; DNA: TGTGCCAGCACCTTACAGGGGGCCACTGAAGCTTTCTTT
V: TRBV7-6; size: .; D: .; J: TRBJ2-3; CDR3: CASSFSRGGDTQYF; DNA: TGTGCCAGCAGCTTTAGTCGCGGAGGAGATACGCAGTATTTT
V: TRBV4-2; size: .; D: .; J: TRBJ1-2; CDR3: CASSQEWTDRFYGYTF; DNA: TGTGCCAGCAGCCAAGAGTGGACAGACAGGTTCTATGGCTACACCTTC
V: TRBV10-3; size: .; D: .; J: TRBJ1-1; CDR3: CAISGPAVTEAFF; DNA: TGTGCCATCAGTGGCCCCGCGGTCACTGAAGCTTTCTTT
V: TRBV7-2; size: .; D: TRBD1; J: TRBJ1-5; CDR3: CASSLGTGPNQPQHF; DNA: TGTGCCAGCAGCTTAGGGACAGGGCCGAATCAGCCCCAGCATTTT
V: TRBV9; size: .; D: .; J: TRBJ1-5; CDR3: CASSVEGMGHQPQHF; DNA: TGTGCCAGCAGCGTAGAGGGTATGGGGCATCAGCCCCAGCATTTT